Listed here is a single TCR beta chain. The data originate from a study of T-cell memory formation after mild COVID-19. TCRdb fed the 5' RACE reads into MiXCR, producing one record per CDR3 protein. The sample holds 250,000 or so distinct CDR3 sequences, 18% seen once. This TCR came from a man aged 18 to 29 who had mild COVID-19 (a few samples of this study predate the infection). Cell type and time point are not known. Sequenced material: PBMCs or a T cell subset sorted from them (not recorded which).

This chain's CDR3 is CASSVNAGELFF. CDR3 nucleotides: TGTGCCAGCAGCGTCAACGCCGGGGAGCTGTTTTTT. V and J are TRBV9 and TRBJ2-2; no reliable D call. Germline CDR1 reads SGDLS; CDR2 reads YYNGEE. Trimming removed 2 bases at V and 6 bases at J, with 5 bases between. The CDR3 is 12 amino acids.